Described below is a single T cell receptor beta chain sequence and its context. This entry is derived from a study of molecular identifiers for immune sequencing clone quantification. Bulk libraries came from a prior protocol with listed TCR primers. MiXCR, applied by TCRdb to the PCR reads, yields one record per CDR3 protein. In the table there are 80,000 to 100,000 distinct CDR3 sequences, 20% to 30% of which are singletons. The CDR3 has 12 amino acids. V was trimmed by 3 bases and J by 6 bases, leaving 9 bases between them. Per germline, CDR1 SQVTM and CDR2 ANQGSEA. V is TRBV29-1 and J is TRBJ2-1; D call uncertain. The sequenced sample consisted of naive CD8+ T cells from blood, with Jurkat cell RNA spiked in. The subset: FACS-sorted CD8+CD4-CCR7+CD45RA+ naive T cells. The sequence was obtained from a human donor in good health. Some libraries in this study had Jurkat cell RNA spiked in. CDR3 in DNA: TGCAGCGTTGAGGGTTCAGGCAATGAGCAGTTCTTC. This gives the protein CSVEGSGNEQFF.